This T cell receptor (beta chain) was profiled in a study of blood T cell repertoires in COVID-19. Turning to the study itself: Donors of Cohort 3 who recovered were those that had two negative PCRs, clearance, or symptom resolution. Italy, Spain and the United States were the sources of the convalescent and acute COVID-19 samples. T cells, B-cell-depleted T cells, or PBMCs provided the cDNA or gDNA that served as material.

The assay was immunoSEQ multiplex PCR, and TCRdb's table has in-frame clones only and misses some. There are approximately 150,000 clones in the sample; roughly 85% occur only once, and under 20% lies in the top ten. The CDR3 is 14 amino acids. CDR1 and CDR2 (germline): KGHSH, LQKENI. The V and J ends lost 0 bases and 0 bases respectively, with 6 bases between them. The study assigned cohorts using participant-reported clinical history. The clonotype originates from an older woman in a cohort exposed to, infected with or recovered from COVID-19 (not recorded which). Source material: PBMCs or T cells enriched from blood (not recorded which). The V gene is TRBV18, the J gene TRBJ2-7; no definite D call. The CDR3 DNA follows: TGTGCCAGCTCACCACCCATGAGCTCCTACGAGCAGTACTTC. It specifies CASSPPMSSYEQYF.